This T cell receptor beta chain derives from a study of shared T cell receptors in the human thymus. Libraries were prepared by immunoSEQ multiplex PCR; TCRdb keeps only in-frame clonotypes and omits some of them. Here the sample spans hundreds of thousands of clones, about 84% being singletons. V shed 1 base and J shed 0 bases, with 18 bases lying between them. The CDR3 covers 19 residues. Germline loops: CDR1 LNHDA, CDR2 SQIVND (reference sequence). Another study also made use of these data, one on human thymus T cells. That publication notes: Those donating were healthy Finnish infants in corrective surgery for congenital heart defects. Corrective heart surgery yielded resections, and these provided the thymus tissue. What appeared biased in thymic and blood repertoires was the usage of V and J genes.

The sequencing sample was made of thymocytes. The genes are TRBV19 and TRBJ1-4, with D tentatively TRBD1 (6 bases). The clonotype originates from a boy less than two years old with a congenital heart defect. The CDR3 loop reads CASSIGGPQGPPTNEKLFF. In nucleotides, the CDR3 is TGTGCCAGTAGTATAGGGGGCCCCCAGGGGCCCCCAACTAATGAAAAACTGTTTTTT.